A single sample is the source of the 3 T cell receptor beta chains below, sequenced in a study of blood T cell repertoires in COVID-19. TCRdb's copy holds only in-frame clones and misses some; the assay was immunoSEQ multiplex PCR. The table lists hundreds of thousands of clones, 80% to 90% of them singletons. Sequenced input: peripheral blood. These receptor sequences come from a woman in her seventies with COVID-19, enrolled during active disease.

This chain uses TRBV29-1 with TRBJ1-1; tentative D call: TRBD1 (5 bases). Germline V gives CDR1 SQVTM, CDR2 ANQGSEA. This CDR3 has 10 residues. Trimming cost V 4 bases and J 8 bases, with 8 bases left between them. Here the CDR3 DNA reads TGCAGCGTTGGTGACAGCGAAGCTTTCTTT. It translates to CSVGDSEAFF.

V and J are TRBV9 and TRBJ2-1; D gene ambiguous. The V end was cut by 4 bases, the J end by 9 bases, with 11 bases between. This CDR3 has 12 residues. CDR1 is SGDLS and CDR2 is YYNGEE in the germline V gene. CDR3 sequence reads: CASSPHEVEQFF. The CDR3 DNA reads TGTGCCAGCAGCCCTCACGAGGTTGAGCAGTTCTTC.

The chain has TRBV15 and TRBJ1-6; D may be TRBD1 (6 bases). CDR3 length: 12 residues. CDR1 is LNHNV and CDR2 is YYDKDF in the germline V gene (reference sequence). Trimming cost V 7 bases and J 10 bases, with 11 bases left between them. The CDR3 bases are TGTGCCACCACAAAGGGGGACTCACCCCTCCACTTT. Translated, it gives CATTKGDSPLHF. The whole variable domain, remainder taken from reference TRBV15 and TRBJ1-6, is DAMVIQNPRYQVTQFGKPVTLSCSQTLNHNVMYWYQQKSSQAPKLLFHYYDKDFNNEADTPDNFQSRRPNTSFCFLDIRSPGLGDTAMYLCATTKGDSPLHFGNGTRLTVT.